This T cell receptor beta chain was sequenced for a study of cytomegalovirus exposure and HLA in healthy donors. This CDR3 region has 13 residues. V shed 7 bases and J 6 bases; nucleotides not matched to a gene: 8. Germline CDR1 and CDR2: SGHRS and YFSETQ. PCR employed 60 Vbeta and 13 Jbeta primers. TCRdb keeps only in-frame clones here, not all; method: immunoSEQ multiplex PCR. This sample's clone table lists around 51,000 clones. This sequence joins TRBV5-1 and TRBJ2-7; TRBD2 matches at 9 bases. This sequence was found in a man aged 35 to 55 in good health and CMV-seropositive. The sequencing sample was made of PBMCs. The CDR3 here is CASGVAGDGEQYF. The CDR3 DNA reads TGCGCCAGCGGGGTAGCGGGAGACGGCGAGCAGTACTTC.